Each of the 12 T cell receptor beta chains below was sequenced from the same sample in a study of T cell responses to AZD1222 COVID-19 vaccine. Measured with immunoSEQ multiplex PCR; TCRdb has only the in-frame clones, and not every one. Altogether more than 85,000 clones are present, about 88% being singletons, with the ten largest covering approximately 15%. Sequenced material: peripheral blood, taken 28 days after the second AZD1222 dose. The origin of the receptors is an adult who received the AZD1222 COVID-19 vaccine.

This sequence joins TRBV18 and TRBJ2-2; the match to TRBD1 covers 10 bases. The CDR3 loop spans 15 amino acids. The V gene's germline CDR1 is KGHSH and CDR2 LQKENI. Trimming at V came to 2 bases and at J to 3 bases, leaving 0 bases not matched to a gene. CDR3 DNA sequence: TGTGCCAGCTCACCAGGACAGGGGGACACCGGGGAGCTGTTTTTT. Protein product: CASSPGQGDTGELFF.

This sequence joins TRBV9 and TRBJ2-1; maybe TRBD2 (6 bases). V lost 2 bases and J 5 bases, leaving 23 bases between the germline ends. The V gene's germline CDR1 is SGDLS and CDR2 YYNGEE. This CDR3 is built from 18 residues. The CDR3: CASSVTPNGGSGNNEQFF. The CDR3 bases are TGTGCCAGCAGCGTTACGCCTAACGGGGGTAGCGGCAACAATGAGCAGTTCTTC.

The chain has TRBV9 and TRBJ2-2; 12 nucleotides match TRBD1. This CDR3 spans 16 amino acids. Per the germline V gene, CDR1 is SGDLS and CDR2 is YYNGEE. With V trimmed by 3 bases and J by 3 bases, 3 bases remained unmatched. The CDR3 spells CASSGDRGHYTGELFF. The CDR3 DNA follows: TGTGCCAGCAGCGGGGACAGGGGGCATTACACCGGGGAGCTGTTTTTT. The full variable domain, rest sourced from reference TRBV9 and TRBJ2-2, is DSGVTQTPKHLITATGQRVTLRCSPRSGDLSVYWYQQSLDQGLQFLIQYYNGEERAKGNILERFSAQQFPDLHSELNLSSLELGDSALYFCASSGDRGHYTGELFFGEGSRLTVL.

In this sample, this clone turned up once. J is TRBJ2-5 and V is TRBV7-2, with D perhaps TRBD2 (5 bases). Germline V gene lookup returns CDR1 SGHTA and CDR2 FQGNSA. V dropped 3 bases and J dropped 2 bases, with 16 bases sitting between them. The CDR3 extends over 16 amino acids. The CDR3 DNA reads TGTGCCAGCAGCTTCATCCTTACAGCGGCTCAAGAGACCCAGTACTTC. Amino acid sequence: CASSFILTAAQETQYF.

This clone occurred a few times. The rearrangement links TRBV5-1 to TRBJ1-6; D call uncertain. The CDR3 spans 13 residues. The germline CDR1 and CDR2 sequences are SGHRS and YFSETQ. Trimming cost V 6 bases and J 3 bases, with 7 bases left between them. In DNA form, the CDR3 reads TGCGCCAGCACTCAGGACTATAATTCACCCCTCCACTTT. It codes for CASTQDYNSPLHF.

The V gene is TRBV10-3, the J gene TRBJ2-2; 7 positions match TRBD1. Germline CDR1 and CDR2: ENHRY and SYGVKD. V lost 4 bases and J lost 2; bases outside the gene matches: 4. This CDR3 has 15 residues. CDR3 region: CAISVGGYNTGELFF. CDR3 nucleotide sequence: TGTGCCATCAGTGTAGGGGGCTACAACACCGGGGAGCTGTTTTTT.

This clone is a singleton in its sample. The CDR3 spells CASRKVAGLVQETQYF. For the CDR3, the DNA is TGCGCCAGCAGGAAGGTGGCGGGACTAGTACAAGAGACCCAGTACTTC. This chain connects TRBV5-1 to TRBJ2-5; TRBD2 aligns across 8 bases. Germline V CDR1 and CDR2: SGHRS, YFSETQ. This CDR3 comprises 16 residues. Trimming removed 5 bases from V and 2 bases from J; junction bases left unmatched: 11.

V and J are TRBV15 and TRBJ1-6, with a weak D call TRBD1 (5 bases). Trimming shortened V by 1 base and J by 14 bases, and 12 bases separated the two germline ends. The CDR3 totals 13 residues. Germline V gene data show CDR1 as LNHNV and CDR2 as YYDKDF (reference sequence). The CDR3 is CATSRGGGGTLHF. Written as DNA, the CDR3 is TGTGCCACCAGCAGAGGGGGCGGGGGGACCCTCCACTTT.

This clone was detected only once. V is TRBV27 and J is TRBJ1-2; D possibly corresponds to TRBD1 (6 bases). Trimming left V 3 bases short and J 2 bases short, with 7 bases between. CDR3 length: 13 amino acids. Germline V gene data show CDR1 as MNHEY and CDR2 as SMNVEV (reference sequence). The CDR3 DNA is TGTGCCAGCAGTTTTACAGGGAACTATGGCTACACCTTC. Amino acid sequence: CASSFTGNYGYTF.

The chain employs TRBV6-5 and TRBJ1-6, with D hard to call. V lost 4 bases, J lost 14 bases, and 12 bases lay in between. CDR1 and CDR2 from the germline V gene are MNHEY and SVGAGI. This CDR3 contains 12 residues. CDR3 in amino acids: CASSSPAGTLHF. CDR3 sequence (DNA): TGTGCCAGCAGTTCCCCGGCCGGGACCCTCCACTTT.

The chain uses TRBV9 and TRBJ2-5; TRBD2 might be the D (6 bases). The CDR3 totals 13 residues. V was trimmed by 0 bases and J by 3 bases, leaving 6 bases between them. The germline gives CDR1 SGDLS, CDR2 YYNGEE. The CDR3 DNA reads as TGTGCCAGCAGCGTAGGCGGGAAAGAGACCCAGTACTTC. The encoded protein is CASSVGGKETQYF.

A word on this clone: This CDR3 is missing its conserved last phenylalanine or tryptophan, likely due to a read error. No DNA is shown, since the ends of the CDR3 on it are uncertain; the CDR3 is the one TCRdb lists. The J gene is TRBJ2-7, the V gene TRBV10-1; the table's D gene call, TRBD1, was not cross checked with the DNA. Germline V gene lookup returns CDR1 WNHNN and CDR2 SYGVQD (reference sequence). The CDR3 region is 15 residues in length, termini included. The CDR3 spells CASRPELLTGGESPP.